This passage covers 9 T cell receptor beta chains from one sample sequenced in a study of shared clonotypes between healthy human individuals. It was CD45RO-negative cells, positively selected for CCR7, that made up naive CD8 cells, with terminally differentiated effector memory CD45RA+ cells excluded. Libraries were prepared by immunoSEQ multiplex PCR; TCRdb keeps only in-frame clonotypes and omits some of them. The sample carries about 2.2 million clones, about 93% recorded once. The source material was naive CD8+ T cells from PBMCs. These receptors all stem from a young man in good health. Some clones in this sample may be carry-over from other donors' samples.

The J gene is TRBJ1-3, the V gene TRBV28, with TRBD1 as a possible D gene (6 bases). V was pared by 5 bases and J by 2 bases, with 16 bases between. CDR1 is MDHEN and CDR2 is SYDVKM in the germline V gene. This CDR3 is 16 amino acids long. This chain's CDR3 is CASSQQGDVTGNTIYF. CDR3 in DNA: TGTGCCAGCAGTCAACAGGGTGATGTCACTGGAAACACCATATATTTT.

The chain is built from TRBV19 and TRBJ2-7, with a weak D call TRBD1 (5 bases). V lost 7 bases and J 6 bases, leaving 13 bases between the germline ends. Per the germline V gene, CDR1 is LNHDA and CDR2 is SQIVND (reference sequence). The CDR3 has 12 residues. The CDR3 protein is CASMGEGVEQYF. In DNA, the CDR3 is TGTGCCAGTATGGGCGAAGGGGTCGAGCAGTACTTC.

The V gene is TRBV28, the J gene TRBJ2-3, with 16 bases that match TRBD2. Germline V CDR1 and CDR2: MDHEN, SYDVKM. The V segment lost 10 bases and the J segment 4 bases; nucleotides outside the gene matches: 8. The CDR3 loop spans 16 amino acids. The CDR3 region is CATLTGLAGGPDTQYF. The CDR3 nucleotides read TGTGCCACCCTCACGGGACTAGCGGGAGGGCCAGATACGCAGTATTTT.

This chain connects TRBV11-2 to TRBJ2-7; D ambiguous. This CDR3 has 15 amino acids. CDR1 is SGHAT, CDR2 FQNNGV, per germline. V was pared by 0 bases and J by 3 bases, with 12 bases between. The chain's CDR3 is CASSLEAEIYYEQYF. For the CDR3, the DNA is TGTGCCAGCAGCTTAGAGGCAGAAATTTACTACGAGCAGTACTTC.

The chain carries TRBV7-2 and TRBJ2-7, with 14 bases lining up with TRBD2. After removal of 5 bases from V and 3 bases from J, the junction contained 3 bases not matched to a gene. The CDR3 length is 15 residues. Germline lookup yields CDR1 SGHTA and CDR2 FQGNSA. The CDR3, as DNA: TGTGCCAGCAGCATCGGGACTAGCGGGGGCTACGAGCAGTACTTC. Translation: CASSIGTSGGYEQYF.

The chain uses TRBV7-9 and TRBJ1-1; D is unresolved. Germline V gene lookup returns CDR1 SEHNR and CDR2 FQNEAQ (reference sequence). The CDR3 has 13 amino acids. Trimming left V 2 bases short and J 4 bases short, with 8 bases between. The CDR3 DNA follows: TGTGCCAGCAGCTTACTCCTCAGCACTGAAGCTTTCTTT. This translates into CASSLLLSTEAFF. Combining the CDR3 with reference TRBV7-9 and TRBJ1-1 gives the whole variable domain DTGVSQNPRHKITKRGQNVTFRCDPISEHNRLYWYRQTLGQGPEFLTYFQNEAQLEKSRLLSDRFSAERPKGSFSTLEIQRTEQGDSAMYLCASSLLLSTEAFFGQGTRLTVV.

The V and J genes are TRBV14 and TRBJ2-3; D is unclear. The CDR3 length is 16 residues. Germline V CDR1 and CDR2: SGHDN, FVKESK. The V end lost 0 bases, the J end lost 0 bases, and 10 bases lay between the germline ends. The CDR3 sequence: CASSQDSSDSTDTQYF. CDR3 sequence (DNA): TGTGCCAGCAGCCAAGATTCGAGCGACAGCACAGATACGCAGTATTTT.

The V call is TRBV5-1, the J call TRBJ2-3, with D perhaps matching TRBD1 (6 bases). The V gene lost 3 bases and the J gene lost 0 bases, with 14 bases spanning the gap. Germline V lookup: CDR1 SGHRS, CDR2 YFSETQ. This CDR3 spans 16 amino acids. CDR3 sequence: CASSSEGVSSTDTQYF. CDR3 DNA: TGCGCCAGCAGCTCCGAGGGGGTTTCTAGCACAGATACGCAGTATTTT.

CDR3 loop: CASSGPPGLLSYNEQFF. CDR3 coding DNA: TGTGCCAGCAGCGGACCCCCGGGACTTCTCTCCTACAATGAGCAGTTCTTC. V and J are TRBV9 and TRBJ2-1; weak D call: TRBD2 (6 bases). The CDR3 has 17 amino acids. V was trimmed by 3 bases and J by 0 bases, leaving 16 bases between them. Per germline, CDR1 SGDLS and CDR2 YYNGEE.